This TCR beta chain was recovered during a study of identical twins' blood T cells. A single record per CDR3 protein comes from TCRdb applying MiXCR to the 5' RACE reads. The sample carries 300,000 to 400,000 distinct CDR3 sequences, 25% to 35% recorded once. CDR1 is GTSNPN and CDR2 is SVGIG in the germline V gene (reference sequence). V was pared by 3 bases and J by 9 bases, with 18 bases between. This CDR3 contains 14 residues. The clonotype was recovered from a woman aged 18 to 49 in good health. V usage is TRBV30 and J usage is TRBJ2-1, with no clear D. The sample was PBMCs. The CDR3: CAWRDPVSRLEQFF. For the CDR3, the DNA is TGTGCCTGGAGAGATCCCGTCAGCCGACTTGAGCAGTTCTTC.